The clone carrying this T cell receptor (beta chain) was counted between two and nine times. Its antigen is not known. This sample was included in a study of T cells after yellow fever vaccination. Study at large: With SMART-Seq v4 Ultra Low Input, the fractions containing low cell numbers were prepared.

The CDR3 is made up of 14 amino acids. The germline gives CDR1 DFQATT, CDR2 SNEGSKA (reference sequence). Trimming shortened V by 3 bases and J by 6 bases, and 15 bases separated the two germline ends. Each CDR3 protein is one row after TCRdb ran MiXCR on the 5' RACE reads. The sample carries fewer than 350,000 distinct CDR3 sequences, around 4% recorded once. Study conclusions and caveats: Peaking on day 5 versus 15, the secondary response was faster but weaker.

This receptor was identified in a man aged 18-30 years who received the YFV17D yellow fever vaccine. The rearrangement links TRBV20-1 to TRBJ2-1, with D perhaps assigned TRBD1 or TRBD2 (5 bases each). Sequencing was performed on PBMCs, taken on the day of the yellow fever booster vaccination. The CDR3 DNA reads TGCAGTGCTAGTATGTGGGGACGGAGCAATGAGCAGTTCTTC. It codes for CSASMWGRSNEQFF.